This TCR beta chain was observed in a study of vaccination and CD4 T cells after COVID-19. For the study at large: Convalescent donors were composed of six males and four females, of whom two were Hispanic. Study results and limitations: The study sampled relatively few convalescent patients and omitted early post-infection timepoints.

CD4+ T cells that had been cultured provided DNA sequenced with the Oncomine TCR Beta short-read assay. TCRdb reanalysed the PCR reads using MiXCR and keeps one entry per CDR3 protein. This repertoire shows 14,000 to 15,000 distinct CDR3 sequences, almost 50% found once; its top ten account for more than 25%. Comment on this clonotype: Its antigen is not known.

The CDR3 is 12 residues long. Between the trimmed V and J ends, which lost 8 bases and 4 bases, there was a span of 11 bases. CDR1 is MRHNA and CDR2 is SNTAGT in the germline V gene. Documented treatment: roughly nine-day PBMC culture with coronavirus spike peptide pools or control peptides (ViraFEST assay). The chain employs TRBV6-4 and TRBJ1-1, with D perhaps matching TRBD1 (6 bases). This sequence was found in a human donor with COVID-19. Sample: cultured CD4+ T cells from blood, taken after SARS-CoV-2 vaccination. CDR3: CASAWGATEAFF. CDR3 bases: TGTGCCAGCGCCTGGGGGGCCACTGAAGCTTTCTTT.